This note documents a single T cell receptor (beta chain) sequence. In the original processing: By means of reference gene primer amplification, nucleated cell counts were estimated. The protocol was immunoSEQ multiplex PCR, while the TCRdb copy is restricted to in-frame clones and leaves out a portion. V, J and clone size are those of that table, while D and trimming were read from the DNA. This table has tens of thousands of clones, approximately 84% appearing once. The CDR3 is made up of 14 amino acids. Germline V gene sequence: CDR1 MDHEN, CDR2 SYDVKM. Trimming cost V 5 bases and J 3 bases; bases outside gene matches: 5. The record originates from a study of blood T cell repertoires in COVID-19.

Input material: peripheral blood. The genes are TRBV28 and TRBJ2-7, with 9 bases identical to TRBD1. This receptor was obtained from a man between 65 and 85 years old with acute or convalescent COVID-19. CDR3 bases: TGTGCCAGCAGTGGGACAGGGACGTTCTACGAGCAGTACTTC. Its translation is CASSGTGTFYEQYF.